This TCR beta chain was recorded in a study of shared clonotypes between healthy human individuals. Regarding the study as a whole: Rarefaction analysis demonstrated incomplete sorted-subset sequencing notwithstanding large depth. Sharing across four donors was highest in naive CD4 (approximately 5%) and lowest in memory CD8 (roughly 0.4%). Non-shared clonotypes were found to have lower generation probabilities than the clonotypes that were shared by all four of the sorted-subset donors.

V was cut by 5 bases and J by 8 bases, with 13 bases left in between. This CDR3 has 13 amino acids. Germline V gene lookup returns CDR1 MDHEN and CDR2 SYDVKM. This clone has just one count. Its cognate antigen is unknown. Some clones are missing from TCRdb's copy, which holds only in-frame ones; the method was immunoSEQ multiplex PCR. The data contain some 900,000 clones, around three quarters of them singletons. This TCR came from a man aged 18 to 29 in good health. The sample consisted of memory CD4+ T cells sorted from blood. Regarding subset: CD45RA-negative fraction. The chain has TRBV28 and TRBJ1-5; D is ambiguous. Here the CDR3 DNA reads TGTGCCAGCAGTGCTGCAGGCCCCGAGCCCCAGCATTTT. It yields the protein CASSAAGPEPQHF.